These 2 T cell receptor beta chains were all obtained from the same sample, sequenced in a study of cytomegalovirus exposure and HLA in healthy donors. Some clones are missing from TCRdb's copy, which holds only in-frame ones; the method was immunoSEQ multiplex PCR. The data show some 98,000 clones, roughly 84% seen once. Sequenced: PBMCs. Source of these receptors: a young man in good health and CMV-seropositive.

The rearrangement joins TRBV18 to TRBJ1-2; D remains ambiguous. Germline values: CDR1 KGHSH, CDR2 LQKENI. The ends were cut back, 2 bases at V and 4 bases at J, with 8 bases in the middle. This CDR3 contains 13 residues. Here the CDR3 reads CASSPAGIYGYTF. The CDR3 DNA follows: TGTGCCAGCTCACCAGCGGGAATCTATGGCTACACCTTC.

This clone was counted a few times. The chain links TRBV9 to TRBJ2-1; D ambiguous. The CDR3 loop spans 14 amino acids. Per the germline V gene, CDR1 is SGDLS and CDR2 is YYNGEE. Trimming took off 2 bases at V and 5 bases at J, with 11 bases between the two ends. CDR3 loop: CASSVQVWDNEQFF. The CDR3 DNA reads TGTGCCAGCAGCGTCCAGGTGTGGGACAATGAGCAGTTCTTC.